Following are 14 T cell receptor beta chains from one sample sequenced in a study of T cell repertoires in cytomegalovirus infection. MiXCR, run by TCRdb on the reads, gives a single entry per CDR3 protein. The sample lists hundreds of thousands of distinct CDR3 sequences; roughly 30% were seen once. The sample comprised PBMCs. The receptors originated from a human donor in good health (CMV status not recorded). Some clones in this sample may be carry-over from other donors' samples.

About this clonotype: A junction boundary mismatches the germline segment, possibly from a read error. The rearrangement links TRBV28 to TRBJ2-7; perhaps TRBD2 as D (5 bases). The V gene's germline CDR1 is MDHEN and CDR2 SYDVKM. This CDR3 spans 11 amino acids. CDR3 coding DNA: TGTGCCAGCATCGGGGAGTACGAGCATTACTTC. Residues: CASIGEYEHYF.

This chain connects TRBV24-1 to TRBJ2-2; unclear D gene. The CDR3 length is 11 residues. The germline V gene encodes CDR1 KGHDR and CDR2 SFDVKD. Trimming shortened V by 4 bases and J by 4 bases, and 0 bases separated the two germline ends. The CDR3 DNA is TGTGCCACCAGTGACACCGGGGAGCTGTTTTTT. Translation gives CATSDTGELFF.

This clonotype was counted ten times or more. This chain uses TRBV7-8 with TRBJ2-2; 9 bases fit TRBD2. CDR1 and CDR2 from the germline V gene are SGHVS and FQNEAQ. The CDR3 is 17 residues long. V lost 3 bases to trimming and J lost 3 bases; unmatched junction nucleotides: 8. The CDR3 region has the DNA TGTGCCAGCAGCTTCGGTTCTAGCGGGGTTTACACCGGGGAGCTGTTTTTT. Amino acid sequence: CASSFGSSGVYTGELFF.

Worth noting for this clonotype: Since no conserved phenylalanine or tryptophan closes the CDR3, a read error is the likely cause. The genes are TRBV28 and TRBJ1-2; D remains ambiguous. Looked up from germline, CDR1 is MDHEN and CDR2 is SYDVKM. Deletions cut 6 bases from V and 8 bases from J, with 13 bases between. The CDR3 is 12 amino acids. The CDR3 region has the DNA TGTGCCAGCAGCGACGGGGTGCTCGGCTACACCTTA. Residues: CASSDGVLGYTL.

The DNA for the CDR3 is TGCAGTGCTACCCTGACAACGGGGGCAGGGAGGTACTTC. Its translation is CSATLTTGAGRYF. The J gene is TRBJ2-7, the V gene TRBV20-1; D possibly matches TRBD1 or TRBD2 (6 bases each). The length of the CDR3 is 13 residues. Looked up from germline, CDR1 is DFQATT and CDR2 is SNEGSKA (reference sequence). The V and J ends lost 4 bases and 12 bases respectively, with 22 bases between them.

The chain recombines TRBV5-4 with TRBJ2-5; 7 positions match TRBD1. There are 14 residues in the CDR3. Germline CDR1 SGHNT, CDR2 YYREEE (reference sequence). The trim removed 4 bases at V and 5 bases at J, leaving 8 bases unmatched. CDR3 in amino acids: CASSRQGLSETQYF. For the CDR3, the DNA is TGTGCCAGCAGCCGACAGGGATTGTCGGAGACCCAGTACTTC.

The chain's CDR3 is CSVGGQGVDTQYF. In DNA, the CDR3 is TGCAGCGTTGGTGGACAGGGGGTAGATACGCAGTATTTT. The rearrangement uses TRBV29-1 and TRBJ2-3; 10 bases line up with TRBD1. With 4 bases clipped from V and 5 bases from J, the junction kept 3 bases outside the gene matches. Per germline, CDR1 SQVTM and CDR2 ANQGSEA. The CDR3 is 13 amino acids.

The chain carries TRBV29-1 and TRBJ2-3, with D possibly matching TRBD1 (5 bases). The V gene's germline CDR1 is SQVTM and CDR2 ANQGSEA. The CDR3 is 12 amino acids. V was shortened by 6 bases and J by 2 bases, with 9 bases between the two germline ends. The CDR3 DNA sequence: TGCAGCGTCTCGACAGACACAGATACGCAGTATTTT. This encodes CSVSTDTDTQYF.

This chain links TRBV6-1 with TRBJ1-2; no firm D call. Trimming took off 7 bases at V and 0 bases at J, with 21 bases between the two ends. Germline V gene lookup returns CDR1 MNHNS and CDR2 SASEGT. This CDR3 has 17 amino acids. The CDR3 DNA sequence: TGTGCCAGCACCTTACGGTGGCGGAATCTACCTAACTATGGCTACACCTTC. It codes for CASTLRWRNLPNYGYTF.

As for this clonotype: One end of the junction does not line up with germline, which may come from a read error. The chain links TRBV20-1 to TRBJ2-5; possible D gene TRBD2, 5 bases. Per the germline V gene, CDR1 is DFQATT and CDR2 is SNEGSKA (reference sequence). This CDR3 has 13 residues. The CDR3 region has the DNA TGCAATGCTAGTCGGGGAATAGGAGAGACCCAGTACTTC. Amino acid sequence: CNASRGIGETQYF.

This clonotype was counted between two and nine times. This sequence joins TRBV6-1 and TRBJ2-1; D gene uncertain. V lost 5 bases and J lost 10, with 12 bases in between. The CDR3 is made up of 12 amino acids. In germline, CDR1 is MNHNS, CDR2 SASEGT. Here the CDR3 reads CASSPSRREQFF. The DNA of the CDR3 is TGTGCCAGCAGTCCCAGTCGGCGCGAGCAGTTCTTC.

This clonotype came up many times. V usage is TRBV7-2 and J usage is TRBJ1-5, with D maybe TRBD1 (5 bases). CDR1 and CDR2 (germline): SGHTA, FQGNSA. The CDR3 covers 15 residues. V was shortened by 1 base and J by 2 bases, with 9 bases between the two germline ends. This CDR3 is CASSLGSGRNQPQHF. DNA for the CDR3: TGTGCCAGCAGCTTAGGATCAGGGCGCAATCAGCCCCAGCATTTT.

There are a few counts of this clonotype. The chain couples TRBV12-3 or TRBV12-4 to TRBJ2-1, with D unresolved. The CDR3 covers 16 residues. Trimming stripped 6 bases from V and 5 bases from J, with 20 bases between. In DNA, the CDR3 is TGTGCCAGCAGCCTTAGGGTGGGATCCCCCAACAATGAGCAGTTCTTC. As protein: CASSLRVGSPNNEQFF.

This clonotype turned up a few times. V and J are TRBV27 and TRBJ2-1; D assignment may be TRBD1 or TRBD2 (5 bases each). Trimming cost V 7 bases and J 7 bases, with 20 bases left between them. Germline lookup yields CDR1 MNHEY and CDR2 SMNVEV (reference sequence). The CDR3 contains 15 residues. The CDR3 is CASTQGEAGVNEQFF. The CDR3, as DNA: TGTGCCAGCACTCAGGGCGAGGCGGGTGTAAATGAGCAGTTCTTC.